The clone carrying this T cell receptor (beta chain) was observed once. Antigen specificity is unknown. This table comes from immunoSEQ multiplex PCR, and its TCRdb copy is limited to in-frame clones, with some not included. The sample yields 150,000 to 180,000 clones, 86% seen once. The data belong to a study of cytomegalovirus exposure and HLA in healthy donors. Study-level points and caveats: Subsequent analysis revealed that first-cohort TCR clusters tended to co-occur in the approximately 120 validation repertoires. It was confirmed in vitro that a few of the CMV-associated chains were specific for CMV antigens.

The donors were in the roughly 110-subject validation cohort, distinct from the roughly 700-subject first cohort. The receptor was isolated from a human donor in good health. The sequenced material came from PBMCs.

CDR3 region: CASSSRPGLTPGGYTF. CDR3 coding DNA: TGCGCCAGCAGCTCCAGACCGGGACTAACCCCCGGGGGCTACACCTTC. The rearrangement links TRBV5-1 to TRBJ1-2; D might be TRBD1 (5 bases). V lost 3 bases and J lost 8, with 23 bases in between. The CDR3 consists of 16 residues. Germline V gene lookup returns CDR1 SGHRS and CDR2 YFSETQ.